The clone carrying this TCR beta chain has a handful of counts. The record originates from a study of blood T cells in healthy people across ages. Germline values: CDR1 SGHAT, CDR2 FQNNGV. The junction had 8 bases not matched to a gene; V was cut back by 1 base and J by 7 bases. The CDR3 has 16 residues. The second PCR ran about 6 to 12 cycles with a sample-barcoded 5' primer and J-beta primers. TCRdb reanalysed the 5' RACE reads using MiXCR and keeps one entry per CDR3 protein. This sample has about 1.7 million distinct CDR3 sequences; under 30% occur once, and the top ten carry 7.7%. Sequencing input: blood. The chain is built from TRBV11-2 and TRBJ2-1; 9 bases are a match to TRBD2. The TCR originated in a woman aged 30 to 39 in good health. DNA of the CDR3: TGTGCCAGCAGCTTAGCTGGCGCGGGAGGGCTGAATGAGCAGTTCTTC. Translated, it gives CASSLAGAGGLNEQFF. Full variable domain (outside the CDR3, taken from reference TRBV11-2 and TRBJ2-1): EAGVAQSPRYKIIEKRQSVAFWCNPISGHATLYWYQQILGQGPKLLIQFQNNGVVDDSQLPKDRFSAERLKGVDSTLKIQPAKLEDSAVYLCASSLAGAGGLNEQFFGPGTRLTVL.